This entry lists 20 T cell receptor beta chains sequenced from one sample in a study of siplizumab effects on memory and regulatory T cells. The table came from immunoSEQ multiplex PCR; TCRdb's copy has only in-frame clones and leaves some out. The data show 110,000 or so clones, 80% to 95% seen once. Material: non-Treg CD4+ T cells sorted from blood. Source of these receptors: a human donor in good health.

The chain has TRBV10-3 and TRBJ2-7, with 8 bases aligning to TRBD1. The CDR3 consists of 15 residues. V dropped 5 bases and J dropped 5; count of bases not matched to a gene: 11. Germline V gene data show CDR1 as ENHRY and CDR2 as SYGVKD. The CDR3 coding sequence is TGTGCCATCAGTCTTTTAGGACAGGGAACGAACGAGCAGTACTTC. It translates to CAISLLGQGTNEQYF.

The chain couples TRBV7-9 to TRBJ2-7; 10 bases match TRBD1. Losses at the gene ends were 5 bases for V and 4 bases for J; bases not matched to a gene: 8. This CDR3 comprises 15 residues. Germline V lookup: CDR1 SEHNR, CDR2 FQNEAQ (reference sequence). For the CDR3, the DNA is TGTGCCAGCAGCCTATCCGGGACAGGGGTTTACGAGCAGTACTTC. It yields the protein CASSLSGTGVYEQYF.

In this sample, this clone turned up once. The chain uses TRBV11-3 and TRBJ2-2, with a weak D call TRBD2 (6 bases). The CDR3 is made up of 16 amino acids. Trimming took 1 base from V and 3 from J, leaving 12 bases between them. Germline CDR1 reads SGHNT; CDR2 reads YENEEA. The CDR3: CASSLGSGGHTGELFF. In nucleotides, the CDR3 is TGTGCCAGCAGCTTAGGGTCCGGGGGTCACACCGGGGAGCTGTTTTTT. The whole variable domain, filled in from reference TRBV11-3 and TRBJ2-2, reads EAGVVQSPRYKIIEKKQPVAFWCNPISGHNTLYWYLQNLGQGPELLIRYENEEAVDDSQLPKDRFSAERLKGVDSTLKIQPAELGDSAVYLCASSLGSGGHTGELFFGEGSRLTVL.

J is TRBJ1-3 and V is TRBV5-1; 7 positions agree with TRBD1. The CDR3 contains 14 residues. J lost 2 bases, V lost 7 bases, and 6 bases had no gene match. The germline gives CDR1 SGHRS, CDR2 YFSETQ. CDR3 bases: TGCGCCAGCCGCCAGGGACAGACTGGAAACACCATATATTTT. It codes for CASRQGQTGNTIYF.

The chain carries TRBV5-1 and TRBJ2-2; 8 bases align to TRBD1. The germline V gene encodes CDR1 SGHRS and CDR2 YFSETQ. The CDR3 runs 17 residues. The trim removed 1 base at V and 5 bases at J, leaving 10 bases unmatched. The CDR3 reads CASSLFVVGTGTGELFF. CDR3 coding DNA: TGCGCCAGCAGCTTGTTCGTAGTCGGGACAGGTACCGGGGAGCTGTTTTTT.

V gene TRBV30 combines with J gene TRBJ1-1, with TRBD1 matching 7 bases. The germline V gene has CDR1 GTSNPN and CDR2 SVGIG (reference sequence). Trimming cost V 5 bases and J 5 bases; bases outside gene matches: 17. The CDR3 totals 16 residues. The CDR3 loop reads CAWGPFKGAVLTEAFF. DNA for the CDR3: TGTGCCTGGGGGCCATTCAAGGGGGCGGTTTTGACTGAAGCTTTCTTT. Full variable domain (missing parts from reference TRBV30 and TRBJ1-1): SQTIHQWPATLVQPVGSPLSLECTVEGTSNPNLYWYRQAAGRGLQLLFYSVGIGQISSEVPQNLSASRPQDRQFILSSKKLLLSDSGFYLCAWGPFKGAVLTEAFFGQGTRLTVV.

This chain links TRBV4-1 with TRBJ1-1; D is ambiguous. Germline V gene sequence: CDR1 MGHRA, CDR2 YSYEKL. The CDR3 covers 15 residues. V was clipped by 0 bases and J by 0 bases, with 8 bases between them. The DNA of the CDR3 is TGCGCCAGCAGCCAAGAAATAGCGATGAACACTGAAGCTTTCTTT. Translating gives CASSQEIAMNTEAFF.

This clone appeared a single time. The rearrangement links TRBV7-2 to TRBJ1-2; no clear D gene. V was shortened by 5 bases and J by 4 bases, with 11 bases between the two germline ends. CDR3 size: 13 residues. Germline V gene lookup returns CDR1 SGHTA and CDR2 FQGNSA. In nucleotides, the CDR3 is TGTGCCAGCAGCCCATCAGAGAGCTATGGCTACACCTTC. Residues: CASSPSESYGYTF.

The J gene is TRBJ2-7, the V gene TRBV29-1, with 7 bases identical to TRBD1. CDR1 SQVTM and CDR2 ANQGSEA come from the germline V gene. This CDR3 has 15 amino acids. V shed 0 bases and J 4 bases; nucleotides not matched to a gene: 9. CDR3 loop: CSVEDRTGQNYEQYF. DNA of the CDR3: TGCAGCGTTGAAGATCGTACGGGACAGAATTACGAGCAGTACTTC.

CDR3 sequence (DNA): TGTGCCAGCACCTTAGACAGGGCCTCGGGAAACACCATATATTTT. Translated: CASTLDRASGNTIYF. The J gene is TRBJ1-3, the V gene TRBV6-5, with TRBD1 matching 7 bases. Germline lookup yields CDR1 MNHEY and CDR2 SVGAGI. With V trimmed by 7 bases and J by 4 bases, 10 bases remained unmatched. This CDR3 has 15 amino acids.

The chain employs TRBV5-1 and TRBJ1-3; D uncertain. Trimming took off 0 bases at V and 4 bases at J, with 5 bases between the two ends. CDR1 is SGHRS, CDR2 YFSETQ, per germline. There are 13 residues in the CDR3. CDR3 bases: TGCGCCAGCAGCTTGGATCGAGGAAACACCATATATTTT. This sequence encodes CASSLDRGNTIYF.

A few counts support this clone. The chain recombines TRBV7-2 with TRBJ1-2; no clear D. The V gene lost 3 bases and the J gene lost 1 base, with 6 bases spanning the gap. Germline V gene data show CDR1 as SGHTA and CDR2 as FQGNSA. CDR3 size: 13 residues. The chain's CDR3 is CASSLGRNYGYTF. Here the CDR3 DNA reads TGTGCCAGCAGCTTGGGCCGTAACTATGGCTACACCTTC.

Comments on this clone: At one end the junction does not follow the germline gene, possibly because of a read error. This chain joins TRBV5-1 and TRBJ2-2; 9 nucleotides match TRBD1. Per the germline V gene, CDR1 is SGHRS and CDR2 is YFSETQ. This CDR3 comprises 17 residues. CDR3 nucleotide sequence: TGCGCCAGCCGCTTCCTTGAACAGGGGGCGCTGGTCGGGGAGCTGTTTTTT. Translated, it gives CASRFLEQGALVGELFF.

The J gene is TRBJ1-5, the V gene TRBV28; D gene uncertain. With 6 bases removed from V and 7 bases from J, the gap between germline ends came to 16 bases. The CDR3 loop spans 14 amino acids. CDR1 and CDR2 (germline): MDHEN, SYDVKM. The CDR3 loop is CASSYPRGKQPQHF. The CDR3 DNA follows: TGTGCCAGCAGCTACCCTCGGGGTAAACAGCCCCAGCATTTT. Combining the CDR3 with reference TRBV28 and TRBJ1-5 gives the whole variable domain DVKVTQSSRYLVKRTGEKVFLECVQDMDHENMFWYRQDPGLGLRLIYFSYDVKMKEKGDIPEGYSVSREKKERFSLILESASTNQTSMYLCASSYPRGKQPQHFGDGTRLSIL.

This clone was counted once. This sequence joins TRBV18 and TRBJ2-3, with TRBD1 matching 7 bases. The CDR3 loop spans 15 amino acids. After removal of 2 bases from V and 2 bases from J, the junction contained 4 bases not matched to a gene. CDR1 and CDR2 (germline): KGHSH, LQKENI. The CDR3 sequence is CASSPIQGSTDTQYF. The DNA of the CDR3 is TGTGCCAGCTCACCAATACAGGGGTCCACAGATACGCAGTATTTT.

V usage is TRBV7-2 and J usage is TRBJ2-3, with D unresolved. CDR3 length: 17 residues. Trimming stripped 2 bases from V and 2 bases from J, with 17 bases between. Germline CDR1 SGHTA, CDR2 FQGNSA. CDR3 nucleotide sequence: TGTGCCAGCAGCTTAATCGGAGTAAGAGTCTCCACAGATACGCAGTATTTT. Protein sequence: CASSLIGVRVSTDTQYF.

The rearrangement links TRBV19 to TRBJ2-7; TRBD1 matches 7 bases. The CDR3 is 15 residues long. The trim removed 6 bases at V and 0 bases at J, leaving 8 bases unmatched. From germline, CDR1 is LNHDA and CDR2 SQIVND (reference sequence). The CDR3 coding sequence is TGTGCCAGTAGCCTAAAACAGGGGTACTCCTACGAGCAGTACTTC. Its protein product is CASSLKQGYSYEQYF.

The rearrangement uses TRBV19 and TRBJ1-2; the match to TRBD1 covers 8 bases. The trim removed 6 bases at V and 0 bases at J, leaving 3 bases unmatched. The CDR3 has 14 residues. Germline CDR1 and CDR2: LNHDA and SQIVND (reference sequence). Here the CDR3 DNA reads TGTGCCAGTAGGACAGGGGCGGCTAACTATGGCTACACCTTC. It encodes CASRTGAANYGYTF.

The chain couples TRBV7-2 to TRBJ1-1; TRBD1 aligns across 7 bases. V lost 5 bases to trimming and J lost 4 bases; unmatched junction nucleotides: 7. The CDR3 extends over 14 amino acids. Germline CDR1 and CDR2: SGHTA and FQGNSA. The CDR3, as DNA: TGTGCCAGCAGCGCCAGGACAGGCAGCACTGAAGCTTTCTTT. It yields the protein CASSARTGSTEAFF.

This sequence joins TRBV10-3 and TRBJ1-5, with 7 bases that match TRBD1. The germline gives CDR1 ENHRY, CDR2 SYGVKD. The CDR3 contains 14 residues. The ends lost 4 bases at V and 10 bases at J; junction bases unmatched: 10. The CDR3 reads CAISGGGQTAPQHF. Here the CDR3 DNA reads TGTGCCATCAGTGGGGGGGGACAGACAGCTCCCCAGCATTTT.